This T cell receptor (beta chain) was recorded in a study of T cell repertoires in cytomegalovirus infection. V lost 5 bases, J lost 4 bases, and 12 bases lay in between. Germline lookup yields CDR1 SGHAT and CDR2 FQDESV (reference sequence). The CDR3 spans 14 residues. Via MiXCR, TCRdb re-called the reads, giving one row per CDR3 protein. The sample has more than 90,000 distinct CDR3 sequences, 10% seen once. To note about this clonotype: What it binds is not known.

The TCR originated in a human donor in good health (CMV status not recorded). Some clones in this sample may be carry-over from other donors' samples. J is TRBJ2-1 and V is TRBV11-1, with D perhaps TRBD1 (6 bases). The source material was PBMCs, sequenced either directly or after in vitro stimulation (not recorded which). In DNA, the CDR3 is TGTGCCAGCAGCGTGGGGGCGCCGTACAATGAGCAGTTCTTC. Translated: CASSVGAPYNEQFF.